This record looks at one T cell receptor beta chain sequence and its context. The junction departs from germline at one end; a sequencing error may be responsible. Time point noted: newly diagnosed GD, antithyroid drugs for less than 3 months. TCR sequences were obtained from RNA taken from PBMCs. Graves' disease diagnoses followed American Thyroid Association guidelines. The source of the sample is a study of regulatory T cells in long-lasting Graves disease. The CDR3 is 16 amino acids. The germline CDR1 and CDR2 sequences are SGHRS and YFSETQ. Construction of the TCR beta libraries employed iRepertoire HTBI primers in conjunction with Arm-PCR of CDR3 regions. Each CDR3 protein gets one entry after TCRdb re-called the multiplex PCR reads with MiXCR. The sample holds around 250,000 distinct CDR3 sequences, 20% to 25% seen once.

This specimen consisted of peripheral blood mononuclear cells (PBMCs), obtained at new diagnosis, from a patient treated with antithyroid drugs. The receptor comes from a female donor with Graves disease. The rearrangement joins TRBV5-1 to TRBJ2-3; 7 bases fit TRBD2. CDR3: CASSLGVAGLTDTQYF. Written as DNA, the CDR3 is TGTGCCAGCAGCCTCGGGGTAGCGGGCCTCACAGATACGCAGTATTTT.